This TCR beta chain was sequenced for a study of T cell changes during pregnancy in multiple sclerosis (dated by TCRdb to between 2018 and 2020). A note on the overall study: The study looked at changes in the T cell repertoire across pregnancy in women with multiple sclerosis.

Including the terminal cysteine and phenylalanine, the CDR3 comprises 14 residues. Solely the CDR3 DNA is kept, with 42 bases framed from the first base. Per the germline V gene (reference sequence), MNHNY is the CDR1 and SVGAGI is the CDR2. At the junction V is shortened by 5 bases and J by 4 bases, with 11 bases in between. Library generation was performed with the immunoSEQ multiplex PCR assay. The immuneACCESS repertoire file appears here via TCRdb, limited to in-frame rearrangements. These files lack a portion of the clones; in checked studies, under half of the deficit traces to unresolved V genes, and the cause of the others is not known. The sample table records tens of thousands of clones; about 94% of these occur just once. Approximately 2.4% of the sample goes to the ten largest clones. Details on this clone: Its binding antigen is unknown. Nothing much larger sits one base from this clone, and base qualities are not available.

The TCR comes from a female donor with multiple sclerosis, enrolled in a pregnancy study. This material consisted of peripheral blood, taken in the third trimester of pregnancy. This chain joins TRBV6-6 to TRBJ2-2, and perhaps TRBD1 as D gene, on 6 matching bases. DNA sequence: TGTGCCAGCAGTCATAGGACAGTCACCGGGGAGCTGTTTTTT. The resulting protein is CASSHRTVTGELFF.